These 10 T cell receptor beta chains were all obtained from the same sample, sequenced in a study of tumor and adjacent non-tumor tissue in lung cancer. This sample's RNA came from whole unsorted tissue. Distant lung tissue was collected more than 3 cm away from the tumor edge. TCRbeta libraries were built with three rounds of nested PCR, modified from ARM-PCR. TCRdb processed the multiplex PCR reads anew with MiXCR; each CDR3 protein has one entry. The sample has some 97,000 distinct CDR3 sequences; approximately 60% are singletons. Sequencing was performed on distant non-tumor lung tissue. Receptors were obtained from a man aged 25-45 years with non-small cell lung cancer.

Details on this clonotype: One end of the junction varies from germline; a read error may be responsible. CDR3 protein: CASSSLFPRLAGRHALFF. Written as DNA, the CDR3 is TGTGCCAGCAGTTCCCTCTTCCCTCGACTAGCGGGACGTCACGCCCTATTCTTC. J is TRBJ2-5 and V is TRBV6-5, with 11 bases matching TRBD2. In germline, CDR1 is MNHEY, CDR2 SVGAGI. This CDR3 contains 18 residues.

About this clonotype: Sequence at one end of the junction differs from germline and may be a read error. J is TRBJ2-7 and V is TRBV6-7; D possibly corresponds to TRBD2 (6 bases). TRBV6-7 is marked as an open reading frame, function uncertain. This CDR3 region has 12 residues. In DNA, the CDR3 is TGTGCCAGCACGACGGGGGTCTACGAACAGCACTTC. Protein product: CASTTGVYEQHF.

The chain carries TRBV24-1 and TRBJ2-1; 7 bases are shared with TRBD2. The V gene end was trimmed by 5 bases and the J gene end by 6 bases; junction bases not matched to a gene: 12. CDR1 KGHDR and CDR2 SFDVKD come from the germline V gene. The CDR3 has 16 amino acids. CDR3 protein: CATSGGGTSAFNEQFF. In DNA, the CDR3 is TGTGCCACCAGTGGGGGCGGAACTAGCGCCTTCAATGAGCAGTTCTTC.

A remark on this clonotype: The junction departs from germline at one end; a sequencing error may be responsible. The CDR3 loop is CSAESLGAGGGLYEQYF. CDR3 coding DNA: TGCAGTGCAGAGAGCCTGGGGGCGGGGGGAGGACTCTACGAACAGTACTTC. The rearrangement links TRBV20-1 to TRBJ2-7, with 8 bases aligning to TRBD2. The CDR3 totals 17 residues. Germline assignment: CDR1 DFQATT and CDR2 SNEGSKA (reference sequence).

There are many counts of this clonotype. The V call is TRBV6-2 or TRBV6-3, the J call TRBJ1-5; D is possibly TRBD1 (6 bases). V was clipped by 6 bases and J by 1 base, with 10 bases between them. The CDR3 has 14 residues. The germline V gene has CDR1 MNHEY and CDR2 SVGEGT. In DNA, the CDR3 is TGTGCCAGCAGAGGGACATTCAGCAATCAGCCCCAGCATTTT. This sequence encodes CASRGTFSNQPQHF.

About this clonotype: A much larger clone sits a single nucleotide away, making a read error possible. This chain uses TRBV6-5 with TRBJ2-2, with 10 bases aligning to TRBD2. The CDR3 loop spans 15 amino acids. CDR1 MNHEY and CDR2 SVGAGI come from the germline V gene. CDR3 bases: TGTGTCAGCAGCCCTAGCGGGAGCGGGACCGGGGAGCTGTTTTTT. Its protein product is CVSSPSGSGTGELFF.

The CDR3 DNA sequence: TGTGCCAGCAGCCTCCGAGACAGGGTCTCAGCGATCACCGGGGAGCTGTTTTTT. Translation: CASSLRDRVSAITGELFF. The gene calls are TRBV11-3 and TRBJ2-2; 7 nucleotides agree with TRBD1. Germline assignment: CDR1 SGHNT and CDR2 YENEEA. The CDR3 totals 18 residues. The V segment lost 5 bases and the J segment 4 bases; nucleotides outside the gene matches: 16. Filled out from reference TRBV11-3 and TRBJ2-2, the complete variable domain reads EAGVVQSPRYKIIEKKQPVAFWCNPISGHNTLYWYLQNLGQGPELLIRYENEEAVDDSQLPKDRFSAERLKGVDSTLKIQPAELGDSAVYLCASSLRDRVSAITGELFFGEGSRLTVL.

Concerning this clonotype: At one end the junction does not follow the germline gene, possibly because of a read error. The chain links TRBV29-1 to TRBJ1-1, with unresolved D. Germline CDR1 is SQVTM and CDR2 is ANQGSEA. The CDR3 consists of 14 residues. For the CDR3, the DNA is TGCAGCGTTGAAGAGTCCGGTGGGAACACTGAAGCTACCTTT. This gives the protein CSVEESGGNTEATF. Together with reference TRBV29-1 and TRBJ1-1, the CDR3 gives the full variable domain: SAVISQKPSRDICQRGTSLTIQCQVDSQVTMMFWYRQQPGQSLTLIATANQGSEATYESGFVIDKFPISRPNLTFSTLTVSNMSPEDSSIYLCSVEESGGNTEATFGQGTRLTVV.

Turning to this clonotype: The CDR3 ends on some other residue instead of the conserved phenylalanine or tryptophan, so this is likely a read error. The CDR3 spells CSARDNYGGVNSPLHL. The CDR3 DNA sequence: TGCAGTGCTAGAGATAATTACGGGGGCGTTAATTCACCCCTCCACCTT. The V gene is TRBV20-1, the J gene TRBJ1-6; D is perhaps TRBD1 (6 bases). CDR3 length: 16 amino acids. The germline V gene encodes CDR1 DFQATT and CDR2 SNEGSKA (reference sequence). Trimming left V 0 bases short and J 6 bases short, with 15 bases between.

Concerning this clonotype: A read error may be the cause here, since a much bigger clone is one base away. The J gene is TRBJ1-4, the V gene TRBV5-5; D may be TRBD1 (6 bases). CDR1 SGHKS and CDR2 YYEKEE come from the germline V gene (reference sequence). CDR3 length: 15 residues. The CDR3 loop is CASSLQGIPNEKRFF. The CDR3, as DNA: TGTGCCAGCAGCTTACAGGGAATCCCTAATGAAAAACGGTTTTTT. The full variable domain, its missing parts supplied by reference TRBV5-5 and TRBJ1-4, is DAGVTQSPTHLIKTRGQQVTLRCSPISGHKSVSWYQQVLGQGPQFIFQYYEKEERGRGNFPDRFSARQFPNYSSELNVNALLLGDSALYLCASSLQGIPNEKRFFGSGTQLSVL.